These 14 T cell receptor beta chains were all obtained from the same sample, sequenced in a study of beta chain features in type 1 diabetes. The entirety of the isolated RNA underwent reverse transcription, so expressed TCRB transcripts were sequenced. The repertoire was sequenced with immunoSEQ multiplex PCR; TCRdb's copy has only in-frame clones and lacks some. The table lists under 300,000 clones, about 8.5% of them singletons. The sequenced material came from central memory CD4+ T cells from blood. These receptors were collected from a woman in her late teens or twenties in good health.

Note on this clone: The germline gene is not matched at one end of the junction; a read error may be the cause. CDR3 sequence: CSVQEGAPRGGKVGYTF. The CDR3 DNA reads TGCAGCGTTCAAGAGGGGGCCCCCAGGGGGGGAAAGGTTGGCTACACCTTC. The chain combines TRBV29-1 with TRBJ1-2; 7 bases map to TRBD1. The germline V gene encodes CDR1 SQVTM and CDR2 ANQGSEA. This CDR3 spans 17 amino acids.

Many counts were recorded for this clone. Other DNA sequences of this sample code for an identical CDR3. The J gene is TRBJ2-3, the V gene TRBV18; D perhaps matches TRBD2 (6 bases). The V end was cut by 3 bases, the J end by 0 bases, with 7 bases between. The germline V gene has CDR1 KGHSH and CDR2 LQKENI. The CDR3 covers 14 residues. For the CDR3, the DNA is TGTGCCAGCTCACCGGGGACTAGCACAGATACGCAGTATTTT. It is translated as CASSPGTSTDTQYF.

This chain connects TRBV5-6 to TRBJ1-2; 7 bases agree with TRBD1. Germline V gene lookup returns CDR1 SGHDT and CDR2 YYEEEE. Unmatched junction bases numbered 4, after V lost 2 bases and J lost 9 bases. The CDR3 contains 12 residues. The CDR3 loop reads CASSLRQGSYTF. The CDR3 nucleotides are TGTGCCAGCAGCTTAAGACAGGGAAGCTACACCTTC.

In its sample, this clone was seen a few times. The chain has TRBV29-1 and TRBJ1-4; 9 positions match TRBD1. V shed 5 bases, J shed 0 bases, and the junction held 1 base outside the gene matches. The CDR3 extends over 14 amino acids. Germline values: CDR1 SQVTM, CDR2 ANQGSEA. CDR3 sequence: CSVRTGATNEKLFF. The CDR3 nucleotides read TGCAGCGTTCGGACAGGGGCAACTAATGAAAAACTGTTTTTT. Based on the CDR3 plus reference TRBV29-1 and TRBJ1-4, the full variable domain is SAVISQKPSRDICQRGTSLTIQCQVDSQVTMMFWYRQQPGQSLTLIATANQGSEATYESGFVIDKFPISRPNLTFSTLTVSNMSPEDSSIYLCSVRTGATNEKLFFGSGTQLSVL.

This clone was found a few times. The chain is built from TRBV5-4 and TRBJ2-7, with D possibly TRBD1 on 6 matching bases. V was cut by 5 bases and J by 2 bases, with 14 bases left in between. This CDR3 comprises 14 residues. Germline assignment: CDR1 SGHNT and CDR2 YYREEE (reference sequence). This CDR3 is CASRPTGSPYEQYF. CDR3 DNA sequence: TGTGCCAGCAGGCCTACAGGGTCCCCCTACGAGCAGTACTTC.

Only a few counts were recorded for this clone. The chain carries TRBV7-3 and TRBJ2-1; the match to TRBD2 covers 13 bases. The CDR3 runs 21 residues. V was pared by 2 bases and J by 7 bases, with 20 bases of the junction left unmatched. CDR1 and CDR2 from the germline V gene are SGHTA and FQGTGA. The CDR3 region is CASSLGIGTSGTRPPRNEQFF. CDR3 DNA: TGTGCCAGCAGCTTAGGGATCGGGACTAGCGGGACTAGGCCCCCGAGGAATGAGCAGTTCTTC.

This clone was observed at least ten times. The V call is TRBV7-2, the J call TRBJ2-7; 9 nucleotides agree with TRBD2. The CDR3 has 14 residues. Losses at the gene ends were 1 base for V and 6 bases for J; bases not matched to a gene: 4. CDR1 is SGHTA, CDR2 FQGNSA, per germline. The CDR3 region is CASSLVGSGSEQYF. DNA of the CDR3: TGTGCCAGCAGCTTAGTAGGTAGCGGGAGCGAGCAGTACTTC.

This clone was counted many times. This chain links TRBV4-1 with TRBJ2-3; 13 positions match TRBD2. This CDR3 is built from 16 residues. Germline V CDR1 and CDR2: MGHRA, YSYEKL. V was clipped by 4 bases and J by 2 bases; unmatched bases: 3. CDR3 region: CASSLGLAGATDTQYF. In DNA form, the CDR3 reads TGCGCCAGCAGCCTAGGACTAGCGGGAGCCACAGATACGCAGTATTTT.

The chain has TRBV19 and TRBJ2-3; D gene unclear. Germline V gene data show CDR1 as LNHDA and CDR2 as SQIVND (reference sequence). V shed 6 bases and J shed 4 bases, with 8 bases lying between them. CDR3 size: 12 residues. CDR3 amino acids: CASRWGPDTQYF. DNA for the CDR3: TGTGCCAGTAGGTGGGGTCCAGATACGCAGTATTTT. The whole variable domain, remainder taken from reference TRBV19 and TRBJ2-3, is DGGITQSPKYLFRKEGQNVTLSCEQNLNHDAMYWYRQDPGQGLRLIYYSQIVNDFQKGDIAEGYSVSREKKESFPLTVTSAQKNPTAFYLCASRWGPDTQYFGPGTRLTVL.

This clone has just a few counts. The rearrangement links TRBV7-9 to TRBJ2-1, with D perhaps matching TRBD1 (5 bases). CDR1 and CDR2 from the germline V gene are SEHNR and FQNEAQ (reference sequence). V lost 5 bases, J lost 0 bases, and 20 bases lay in between. The CDR3 consists of 18 residues. The CDR3 DNA follows: TGTGCCAGCAGCCGAACCCTCCTACAGGATAGCTCCTACAATGAGCAGTTCTTC. Protein: CASSRTLLQDSSYNEQFF.

Of note for this clone: One junction end does not reproduce the germline sequence, and a read error may be involved. CDR3 coding DNA: TGTGCCAGCAGCAAAGACTCCCTAGCGGGGGGCCGGTGGGAAGAGACCCAGTACTTC. Residues: CASSKDSLAGGRWEETQYF. The chain has TRBV4-2 and TRBJ2-5, with TRBD2 identical over 11 bases. The CDR3 totals 19 residues. Germline V gene sequence: CDR1 LGHNA, CDR2 YNFKEQ.

The chain carries TRBV2 and TRBJ2-1; maybe TRBD2 (6 bases). Per the germline V gene, CDR1 is SNHLY and CDR2 is FYNNEI. V was trimmed by 11 bases and J by 4 bases, leaving 6 bases between them. The CDR3 sequence is 10 residues long. The CDR3 protein is CAGGYNEQFF. The CDR3 DNA reads TGTGCCGGAGGGTACAATGAGCAGTTCTTC.

This clone was seen ten or more times. The V call is TRBV9, the J call TRBJ2-2; weak D call: TRBD2 (6 bases). The CDR3 runs to 13 residues. Germline loops: CDR1 SGDLS, CDR2 YYNGEE. V was cut by 7 bases and J by 1 base, with 8 bases left in between. The CDR3 protein is CASGSGNTGELFF. The CDR3 DNA sequence: TGTGCCAGCGGTAGCGGGAACACCGGGGAGCTGTTTTTT.

On this clone: Other DNA sequences of this sample code for an identical CDR3. V is TRBV29-1 and J is TRBJ2-4, with 8 bases matching TRBD1. The CDR3 totals 18 residues. V lost 7 bases, J lost 1 base, and 18 bases stayed unmatched. Germline CDR1 is SQVTM and CDR2 is ANQGSEA. This chain's CDR3 is CSGGTGAEPGWAKNIQYF. The CDR3 DNA is TGCAGCGGGGGGACAGGTGCGGAACCAGGGTGGGCCAAAAACATTCAGTACTTC.